The 30 T cell receptor beta chains in this list originate from one sample, sequenced in a study of blood T cell repertoires in COVID-19 (dated by TCRdb to 2018 to 2020). Library prep was done by the immunoSEQ multiplex PCR assay. TCRdb stores this immuneACCESS table with in-frame sequences only. Part of the clones is absent; in the studies checked, under half of the shortfall reflects unresolved V genes, and no reason is known for the rest. Present in this sample are around 40,000 clones, roughly 86% of which were seen just once. The ten most abundant clones make up 14% of the sample. Sequenced input: peripheral blood. These receptors all come from a human donor in a cohort sampled during active COVID-19.

The chain carries TRBV7-2 and TRBJ2-5; a possible D gene is TRBD2 (6 bases). The CDR3 is 13 residues long. Germline CDR1 reads SGHTA; CDR2 reads FQGNSA. Trimming removed 3 bases at V and 5 bases at J, with 10 bases between. The CDR3 DNA follows: TGTGCCAGCAGCTTGGGACTGGGGGAGACCCAGTACTTC. Encoded protein: CASSLGLGETQYF.

This chain uses TRBV18 with TRBJ1-2; a weak D match, TRBD1 (5 bases). Germline V gene sequence: CDR1 KGHSH, CDR2 LQKENI. V was clipped by 3 bases and J by 9 bases, with 23 bases between them. The CDR3 has 16 residues. The CDR3 DNA sequence: TGTGCCAGCTCACCCGTCGACATCCCCCAGGGTCAGCGCTACACCTTC. This gives the protein CASSPVDIPQGQRYTF. The variable domain in full, with the rest retrieved from reference TRBV18 and TRBJ1-2, is NAGVMQNPRHLVRRRGQEARLRCSPMKGHSHVYWYRQLPEEGLKFMVYLQKENIIDESGMPKERFSAEFPKEGPSILRIQQVVRGDSAAYFCASSPVDIPQGQRYTFGSGTRLTVV.

The CDR3 DNA is TGTGCCTGGAGTGTGAGGGTCCACCTCGAGCAGTACTTC. It translates to CAWSVRVHLEQYF. The gene calls are TRBV30 and TRBJ2-7; possibly TRBD2 for D (5 bases). The CDR3 is 13 amino acids. Trimming removed 0 bases at V and 6 bases at J, with 12 bases between. Germline CDR1 GTSNPN, CDR2 SVGIG (reference sequence).

The genes are TRBV2 and TRBJ2-7; 7 bases are a match to TRBD1. Germline V gives CDR1 SNHLY, CDR2 FYNNEI. This CDR3 has 17 amino acids. Trimming cost V 3 bases and J 7 bases; bases outside gene matches: 18. The CDR3 DNA sequence: TGTGCCAGCAGTGATTCACGGGACAGTGGAAAAAGCGGAGAGCAGTACTTC. Protein sequence: CASSDSRDSGKSGEQYF.

This clone was observed a handful of times. V usage is TRBV4-1 and J usage is TRBJ2-1; 9 positions agree with TRBD1. V was pared by 4 bases and J by 6 bases, with 7 bases of the junction left unmatched. The CDR3 consists of 15 residues. Germline CDR1 reads MGHRA; CDR2 reads YSYEKL. The CDR3 loop reads CASSRRTGAGNEQFF. DNA of the CDR3: TGCGCCAGCAGCCGCCGGACAGGGGCAGGCAATGAGCAGTTCTTC.

DNA of the CDR3: TGTGCCAGCAGCTCGAGACACGTCAGGGGGAACACTGAAGCTTTCTTT. Translating it yields CASSSRHVRGNTEAFF. The chain has TRBV21-1 and TRBJ1-1; the DNA was not used to check the table's D call, TRBD1. TRBV21-1 is classified as a pseudogene. CDR3 size: 16 residues.

The chain joins TRBV3-1 (or the pseudogene TRBV3-2) to TRBJ1-5; the D gene is possibly TRBD1 (5 bases). CDR3 size: 14 residues. V gave up 3 bases and J gave up 4 bases, with 10 bases separating them. CDR1 and CDR2 (germline): LGHDT, YNNKEL (reference sequence). As DNA, the CDR3 is TGTGCCAGCAGCCAGGCCGGGGGGAATCAGCCCCAGCATTTT. It yields the protein CASSQAGGNQPQHF.

In its sample, this clone was seen a few times. The chain couples TRBV4-1 to TRBJ1-4; D is undetermined. The germline CDR1 and CDR2 sequences are MGHRA and YSYEKL. V gave up 1 base and J gave up 8 bases, with 5 bases separating them. This CDR3 is built from 12 residues. This CDR3 is CASSQVAEKLFF. CDR3 nucleotides: TGCGCCAGCAGCCAAGTGGCAGAAAAACTGTTTTTT.

This chain uses TRBV20-1 with TRBJ2-3; tentatively, D is TRBD2 (6 bases). With 3 bases removed from V and 5 bases from J, the gap between germline ends came to 12 bases. The V gene's germline CDR1 is DFQATT and CDR2 SNEGSKA (reference sequence). This CDR3 has 13 residues. The CDR3 is CSASRVGGDTQYF. DNA for the CDR3: TGCAGTGCTAGTCGGGTGGGGGGAGATACGCAGTATTTT.

V is TRBV5-4 and J is TRBJ1-1; tentatively, D is TRBD1 (6 bases). Germline V gene lookup returns CDR1 SGHNT and CDR2 YYREEE (reference sequence). V lost 4 bases, J lost 1 base, and 20 bases lay in between. This CDR3 region has 17 residues. CDR3 DNA sequence: TGTGCCAGCAGCGGGGGCGGTGAGAACGTCAGGAACACTGAAGCTTTCTTT. This gives the protein CASSGGGENVRNTEAFF.

The chain links TRBV7-2 to TRBJ1-2; TRBD1 matches at 7 bases. J lost 7 bases, V lost 1 base, and 6 bases had no gene match. The CDR3 length is 14 residues. Germline assignment: CDR1 SGHTA and CDR2 FQGNSA. The DNA for the CDR3 is TGTGCCAGCAGCTTAGAGACAGGGATCTCTGGCTACACCTTC. Residues: CASSLETGISGYTF.

This clone showed up just a few times. This chain links TRBV3-1 (or the pseudogene TRBV3-2) with TRBJ1-2, with D unclear. Germline values: CDR1 LGHDT, CDR2 YNNKEL (reference sequence). V lost 1 base, J lost 5 bases, and 5 bases lay in between. The CDR3 length is 12 residues. CDR3 DNA: TGTGCCAGCAGCCAAGCGGGGTATGGCTACACCTTC. It specifies CASSQAGYGYTF.

The CDR3 spells CASSLSTAYGYTF. As DNA, the CDR3 is TGTGCCAGCAGCTTATCCACAGCCTATGGCTACACCTTC. V and J are TRBV7-2 and TRBJ1-2; D call uncertain. Germline CDR1 is SGHTA and CDR2 is FQGNSA. With 2 bases removed from V and 4 bases from J, the gap between germline ends came to 8 bases. The CDR3 extends over 13 amino acids.

The rearrangement joins TRBV7-2 to TRBJ2-5, with D possibly being TRBD2 (5 bases). V lost 2 bases and J 2 bases, leaving 12 bases between the germline ends. This CDR3 is 15 amino acids long. Per germline, CDR1 SGHTA and CDR2 FQGNSA. The CDR3 DNA reads TGTGCCAGCAGCTTATACGCGGACTCGCAAGAGACCCAGTACTTC. This codes for CASSLYADSQETQYF.

The CDR3 bases are TGCGCCAGCAGCTTGGTGCCAGGGTCGGAGACCCAGTACTTC. It is translated as CASSLVPGSETQYF. The gene calls are TRBV5-1 and TRBJ2-5, with a weak D call TRBD1 (5 bases). This CDR3 region has 14 residues. CDR1 SGHRS and CDR2 YFSETQ come from the germline V gene. The V and J ends lost 0 bases and 5 bases respectively, with 11 bases between them.

The chain joins TRBV6-1 to TRBJ1-2; D remains unclear. Deletions cut 0 bases from V and 0 bases from J, with 8 bases between. CDR1 MNHNS and CDR2 SASEGT come from the germline V gene. The CDR3 has 15 amino acids. CDR3 DNA sequence: TGTGCCAGCAGTGAAGCTGGCCAGGCTAACTATGGCTACACCTTC. It specifies CASSEAGQANYGYTF.

The chain links TRBV5-5 to TRBJ2-3; 7 bases are a match to TRBD1. Unmatched junction bases numbered 5, after V lost 1 base and J lost 0 bases. Germline values: CDR1 SGHKS, CDR2 YYEKEE (reference sequence). The CDR3 contains 16 residues. The CDR3 protein is CASSLRGGQSTDTQYF. CDR3 DNA: TGTGCCAGCAGCTTGAGAGGGGGCCAAAGCACAGATACGCAGTATTTT.

The gene calls are TRBV11-2 and TRBJ1-2, with a weak D call TRBD1 (6 bases). Trimming cost V 4 bases and J 4 bases, with 25 bases left between them. The germline CDR1 and CDR2 sequences are SGHAT and FQNNGV. This CDR3 comprises 18 residues. The CDR3 loop reads CASSYYAYSYGTSYGYTF. The CDR3, as DNA: TGTGCCAGCAGCTATTACGCCTATTCTTACGGGACAAGCTATGGCTACACCTTC.

The J gene is TRBJ2-5, the V gene TRBV28, with D possibly matching TRBD2 (6 bases). Deletions cut 3 bases from V and 9 bases from J, with 29 bases between. The CDR3 covers 18 residues. Germline loops: CDR1 MDHEN, CDR2 SYDVKM. The CDR3 protein is CASSFFLSFSGAPSAQYF. The DNA of the CDR3 is TGTGCCAGCAGTTTTTTTTTAAGTTTTAGCGGCGCCCCGTCGGCCCAGTACTTC.

V and J are TRBV7-9 and TRBJ1-4; 7 bases are a match to TRBD1. Germline V CDR1 and CDR2: SEHNR, FQNEAQ (reference sequence). The CDR3 is made up of 17 amino acids. Unmatched junction bases numbered 9, after V lost 5 bases and J lost 0 bases. The CDR3 here is CASSPDQQGATNEKLFF. CDR3 bases: TGTGCCAGCAGCCCAGATCAGCAGGGGGCAACTAATGAAAAACTGTTTTTT.

This rearrangement joins TRBV6-5 to TRBJ2-2; possibly TRBD2 for D (6 bases). V was trimmed by 7 bases and J by 6 bases, leaving 18 bases between them. This CDR3 comprises 15 residues. Germline V lookup: CDR1 MNHEY, CDR2 SVGAGI. CDR3 region: CASNLRDSVAGELFF. The CDR3 nucleotides are TGTGCCAGCAACCTCCGGGACTCGGTCGCCGGGGAGCTGTTTTTT.

This clone was detected a few times. This chain links TRBV19 with TRBJ1-2; D is perhaps TRBD1 (5 bases). The V gene's germline CDR1 is LNHDA and CDR2 SQIVND (reference sequence). The CDR3 is 16 amino acids. Trimming pared 9 bases from V and 2 bases from J, leaving 22 bases between. The CDR3 sequence is CARQPGLQKGNYGYTF. CDR3 bases: TGTGCCAGACAGCCGGGACTCCAGAAGGGCAACTATGGCTACACCTTC.

The rearrangement uses TRBV24-1 and TRBJ2-5; TRBD1 matches at 8 bases. This CDR3 has 16 amino acids. V was clipped by 5 bases and J by 2 bases; unmatched bases: 9. Germline V gene lookup returns CDR1 KGHDR and CDR2 SFDVKD. This CDR3 reads CATSGTGTGGQETQYF. The CDR3 region has the DNA TGTGCCACCAGTGGAACCGGGACAGGAGGACAAGAGACCCAGTACTTC.

The chain carries TRBV6-5 and TRBJ2-2, with D possibly TRBD2 on 6 matching bases. This CDR3 comprises 15 residues. V was pared by 5 bases and J by 3 bases, with 13 bases between. Germline V gene lookup returns CDR1 MNHEY and CDR2 SVGAGI. CDR3 loop: CASSKEGPDTGELFF. CDR3 nucleotides: TGTGCCAGCAGTAAGGAGGGCCCAGACACCGGGGAGCTGTTTTTT.

The rearrangement joins TRBV5-1 to TRBJ2-1; TRBD1 might be the D (5 bases). Per the germline V gene, CDR1 is SGHRS and CDR2 is YFSETQ. Trimming took off 4 bases at V and 5 bases at J, with 13 bases between the two ends. The CDR3 runs to 14 residues. The CDR3 reads CASSIQGGHNEQFF. DNA of the CDR3: TGCGCCAGCAGCATTCAGGGTGGCCACAATGAGCAGTTCTTC.

The chain has TRBV30 and TRBJ1-5, with TRBD1 as a possible D gene (6 bases). Germline assignment: CDR1 GTSNPN and CDR2 SVGIG (reference sequence). The CDR3 contains 15 residues. Trimming removed 3 bases from V and 6 bases from J, with 18 bases in between. CDR3: CAWSLDSQGTQPQHF. The CDR3 nucleotides are TGTGCCTGGAGCCTGGACAGTCAAGGCACTCAGCCCCAGCATTTT.

This sequence joins TRBV18 and TRBJ2-7; 10 positions match TRBD1. CDR3 length: 14 residues. CDR1 is KGHSH, CDR2 LQKENI, per germline. J lost 2 bases, V lost 6 bases, and 4 bases had no gene match. Written as DNA, the CDR3 is TGTGCCAGCTCTCCCGGGACAGGGGCCTACGAGCAGTACTTC. Its protein product is CASSPGTGAYEQYF.

This clone was counted only a few times. The genes are TRBV7-9 and TRBJ1-2; 8 bases match TRBD1. The CDR3 is 13 residues long. V was clipped by 2 bases and J by 6 bases; unmatched bases: 2. The germline V gene has CDR1 SEHNR and CDR2 FQNEAQ (reference sequence). In DNA, the CDR3 is TGTGCCAGCAGCTTACCACAGGGGGATGGCTACACCTTC. Its protein product is CASSLPQGDGYTF.

This clone was recorded once. The rearrangement uses TRBV2 and TRBJ1-4; weak D call: TRBD1 (6 bases). The CDR3 consists of 14 residues. Germline CDR1 reads SNHLY; CDR2 reads FYNNEI. The germline V and J ends were trimmed by 7 bases and 0 bases, with 9 bases remaining between them. The CDR3 bases are TGTGCCAGCAAGGACAGATCAACTAATGAAAAACTGTTTTTT. The encoded protein is CASKDRSTNEKLFF.

The chain combines TRBV2 with TRBJ2-4; 12 bases agree with TRBD2. The CDR3 loop spans 16 amino acids. V shed 8 bases and J 3 bases; nucleotides not matched to a gene: 8. CDR1 and CDR2 from the germline V gene are SNHLY and FYNNEI. The CDR3 loop reads CASSGGGLAGKNIQYF. The DNA of the CDR3 is TGTGCCAGCTCCGGCGGGGGACTAGCGGGCAAAAACATTCAGTACTTC.